This TCR beta chain emerged from a study of prognosis after radiotherapy for stage I lung cancer. Study at large: SBRT spanned 3 to 5 fractions, reaching a biologically effective dose of at least 100 Gy.

It was by two-round multiplex PCR that TCR beta CDR3 was amplified from genomic DNA. Primers were specific to each TRBV and TRBJ gene in first-round PCR. Each CDR3 protein gets one entry after TCRdb re-called the multiplex PCR reads with MiXCR. The sample shows roughly 38,000 distinct CDR3 sequences, approximately 25% of them seen only once. From germline, CDR1 is SEHNR and CDR2 FQNEAQ (reference sequence). This CDR3 spans 18 amino acids. As regards this clonotype: Its ends do not fully match the called genes, so a read error is possible.

This sample comprised PBMCs, obtained before or after stereotactic body radiation therapy (not recorded which). The sequence derives from a donor over 45 with non-small cell lung cancer. V usage is TRBV7-9 and J usage is TRBJ2-6; TRBD1 matches 7 bases. CDR3 loop: CASSLVTGSPSGGNVLTF. Here the CDR3 DNA reads TGTGCCAGCAGCCTAGTGACAGGGTCCCCCTCTGGGGGCAACGTCCTGACTTTC.